The next 15 T cell receptor beta chains were all read from a single sample in a study of blood T cells in healthy people across ages. The use of a sample-barcoded 5' primer and a J-beta primer mix characterized a second PCR of roughly 6 to 11 cycles. One entry per CDR3 protein, called by TCRdb with MiXCR from the 5' RACE reads. The table shows some 640,000 distinct CDR3 sequences, with roughly 49% occurring only once. Sequenced: blood. These receptors were collected from a woman aged 60-75 years in good health.

The rearrangement uses TRBV20-1 and TRBJ2-7, with 9 positions matching TRBD1. V dropped 7 bases and J dropped 1; count of bases not matched to a gene: 5. In germline, CDR1 is DFQATT, CDR2 SNEGSKA (reference sequence). CDR3 size: 13 residues. DNA of the CDR3: TGCAGTGTTCCGGGACAGGGATCCTACGAGCAGTACTTC. It is translated as CSVPGQGSYEQYF.

This chain links TRBV9 with TRBJ2-6; 7 bases map to TRBD1. Germline assignment: CDR1 SGDLS and CDR2 YYNGEE. CDR3 length: 16 amino acids. The V segment lost 2 bases and the J segment 2 bases; nucleotides outside the gene matches: 4. The CDR3 loop is CASSVRQGTGANVLTF. CDR3 nucleotide sequence: TGTGCCAGCAGCGTTCGACAGGGTACTGGGGCCAACGTCCTGACTTTC.

This chain uses TRBV2 with TRBJ2-3, with no clear D. V gave up 5 bases and J gave up 5 bases, with 11 bases separating them. CDR3 size: 13 residues. The V gene's germline CDR1 is SNHLY and CDR2 FYNNEI. The CDR3 region is CASSLFSEDTQYF. As DNA, the CDR3 is TGTGCCAGCAGTTTATTCTCGGAAGATACGCAGTATTTT.

This clonotype was counted a single time. This clone may be a read error of a much larger clone one base away. This chain links TRBV12-3 or TRBV12-4 with TRBJ2-1; D is perhaps TRBD2 (6 bases). CDR3 size: 16 residues. V lost 6 bases to trimming and J lost 7 bases, with 22 bases between them. The CDR3 sequence is CASSSKPGGIGNEQFF. CDR3 coding DNA: TGTGCCAGCAGCTCTAAACCTGGCGGGATAGGAAATGAGCAGTTCTTC.

Concerning this clonotype: This may come from a read error, since a much larger clone is one base off. This chain connects TRBV7-2 to TRBJ2-1; D gene uncertain. The DNA end is a closer match to TRBJ2-7, so the J assignment may be wrong. The CDR3 runs 13 residues. CDR1 is SGHTA, CDR2 FQGNSA, per germline. This CDR3 is CASTETGYNEQYF. In DNA form, the CDR3 reads TGTGCCAGCACCGAAACTGGTTACAATGAGCAGTACTTC.

This rearrangement joins TRBV4-3 to TRBJ2-1; TRBD1 aligns across 7 bases. Trimming took 2 bases from V and 5 from J; bases not matched to a gene: 9. Looked up from germline, CDR1 is LGHNA and CDR2 is YSLEER. This CDR3 contains 16 residues. The DNA for the CDR3 is TGCGCCAGCAGCCAATTGCCTGGACAGGTGGACAATGAGCAGTTCTTC. Its protein product is CASSQLPGQVDNEQFF.

A few counts support this clonotype. The gene calls are TRBV7-2 and TRBJ2-6; D uncertain. Germline CDR1 and CDR2: SGHTA and FQGNSA. CDR3 length: 16 residues. Deletions cut 3 bases from V and 0 bases from J, with 9 bases between. The CDR3 here is CASSFERVSGANVLTF. The DNA for the CDR3 is TGTGCCAGCAGCTTCGAAAGGGTCTCTGGGGCCAACGTCCTGACTTTC.

This chain links TRBV4-2 with TRBJ2-1, with D uncertain. Between the trimmed V and J ends, which lost 1 base and 10 bases, there was a span of 11 bases. The V gene's germline CDR1 is LGHNA and CDR2 YNFKEQ. The CDR3 is 13 amino acids. The CDR3 loop is CASSQGLLREQFF. CDR3 bases: TGTGCCAGCAGCCAAGGTCTGCTACGGGAGCAGTTCTTC.

This clonotype was seen only a few times. The chain has TRBV20-1 and TRBJ1-4; D gene uncertain. CDR1 is DFQATT and CDR2 is SNEGSKA in the germline V gene (reference sequence). Trimming took 5 bases from V and 4 from J, leaving 14 bases between them. The CDR3 is 14 amino acids. CDR3 coding DNA: TGCAGTGCTCTCCACGGGGTCAATAATGAAAAACTGTTTTTT. It codes for CSALHGVNNEKLFF.

The chain uses TRBV5-1 and TRBJ2-1, with no clear D. Trimming stripped 2 bases from V and 0 bases from J, with 15 bases between. The CDR3 is made up of 17 amino acids. CDR1 is SGHRS, CDR2 YFSETQ, per germline. The CDR3 loop reads CASSFPPATSSYNEQFF. Written as DNA, the CDR3 is TGCGCCAGCAGCTTCCCCCCAGCGACCAGCTCCTACAATGAGCAGTTCTTC.

This clonotype has just a few counts. This chain connects TRBV6-6 to TRBJ2-1; 7 bases agree with TRBD2. The junction had 19 bases not matched to a gene; V was cut back by 7 bases and J by 13 bases. In germline, CDR1 is MNHNY, CDR2 SVGAGI (reference sequence). This CDR3 is built from 15 residues. CDR3: CASTLKASGSIFQFF. The CDR3 DNA follows: TGTGCCAGCACTCTAAAGGCTAGCGGCAGCATCTTTCAGTTCTTC.

In its sample, this clonotype was seen a few times. This chain connects TRBV20-1 to TRBJ2-7, with 10 bases identical to TRBD1. Trimming removed 4 bases from V and 4 bases from J; junction bases left unmatched: 10. The CDR3 covers 15 residues. CDR1 DFQATT and CDR2 SNEGSKA come from the germline V gene (reference sequence). CDR3 in DNA: TGCAGTGCTACGCTCCCGGGACAGGGGACTTACGAGCAGTACTTC. This encodes CSATLPGQGTYEQYF.

The table lists this clonotype with a count of one. An end of the junction does not agree with germline; a read error may underlie this. The chain links TRBV20-1 to TRBJ2-1, with 8 bases matching TRBD1. The germline CDR1 and CDR2 sequences are DFQATT and SNEGSKA (reference sequence). The CDR3 runs 13 residues. The CDR3: CSARGTGYSEQFF. The CDR3 DNA reads TGCAGTGCTAGAGGGACAGGGTACAGTGAGCAGTTCTTC.

The chain has TRBV7-8 and TRBJ2-5; D not resolved. The last part of the DNA fits TRBJ2-7 better; the J call may be wrong. The CDR3 runs to 13 residues. Germline CDR1 is SGHVS and CDR2 is FQNEAQ. The CDR3 DNA is TGTGCCAGCAGCCACGACCCAATTTACGAGCAGTACTTC. Amino acids: CASSHDPIYEQYF.

CDR3 amino acids: CASSFQRSEGRETQYF. The CDR3 nucleotides are TGTGCCAGCAGCTTCCAGCGAAGTGAGGGCCGAGAGACCCAGTACTTC. V and J are TRBV7-2 and TRBJ2-5, with D possibly TRBD2 on 5 matching bases. The CDR3 has 16 residues. Germline V lookup: CDR1 SGHTA, CDR2 FQGNSA. V was pared by 3 bases and J by 4 bases, with 18 bases between.